This entry is about one TCR beta chain. This sample is part of a study of immune characterization of retroperitoneal liposarcoma. TCRdb re-called the PCR reads through MiXCR, storing one row per CDR3 protein. The table has some 8,200 distinct CDR3 sequences, about 41% seen once. Material: tumor tissue. The origin of this receptor is a male donor with retroperitoneal liposarcoma.

This CDR3 is CASSFGTEYNEQYF. CDR3 sequence (DNA): TGTGCCAGCAGCTTCGGGACAGAATACAATGAGCAGTACTTC. The V call is TRBV7-2, the J call TRBJ2-4; 7 positions match TRBD1. The CDR3 covers 14 residues. V shed 3 bases and J 13 bases; nucleotides not matched to a gene: 12. Germline assignment: CDR1 SGHTA and CDR2 FQGNSA.